The 25 T cell receptor beta chains below come from one sample, sequenced in a study of OX40 agonist ivuxolimab in advanced cancers. Clones were sequenced by immunoSEQ multiplex PCR, and TCRdb holds only the in-frame ones, with some missing. The profile covers 70,000 to 90,000 clones, with roughly 86% appearing a single time and approximately 7.7% taken by the ten largest. Sample: CD4+ or CD8+ T cells sorted from blood, taken in a trial of the OX40 agonist ivuxolimab. These receptors came from an adult with an advanced solid tumor such as melanoma, head and neck, liver or kidney cancer.

The CDR3 DNA reads as TGTGCCAGCTCACCCTTGAGCGGGGGCACTGAAGCTTTCTTT. Translating it yields CASSPLSGGTEAFF. The genes are TRBV18 and TRBJ1-1; D perhaps matches TRBD1 (5 bases). Trimming stripped 3 bases from V and 4 bases from J, with 12 bases between. CDR3 size: 14 residues. The germline CDR1 and CDR2 sequences are KGHSH and LQKENI.

The J gene is TRBJ1-1, the V gene TRBV10-1; the D is unclear. With 3 bases removed from V and 5 bases from J, the gap between germline ends came to 10 bases. The length of the CDR3 is 13 residues. Germline V CDR1 and CDR2: WNHNN, SYGVQD (reference sequence). The CDR3 reads CASSEGLWTEAFF. CDR3 bases: TGCGCCAGCAGTGAAGGGTTGTGGACTGAAGCTTTCTTT.

This rearrangement joins TRBV9 to TRBJ2-7; 7 nucleotides agree with TRBD2. Germline lookup yields CDR1 SGDLS and CDR2 YYNGEE. V dropped 0 bases and J dropped 0; count of bases not matched to a gene: 3. The CDR3 consists of 15 residues. The CDR3 sequence is CASSVAAGISYEQYF. CDR3 nucleotides: TGTGCCAGCAGCGTAGCAGCGGGGATCTCCTACGAGCAGTACTTC.

The genes are TRBV11-1 and TRBJ2-7; possibly TRBD1 for D (6 bases). CDR1 is SGHAT and CDR2 is FQDESV in the germline V gene (reference sequence). The CDR3 runs to 15 residues. V lost 6 bases and J lost 3, with 18 bases in between. The CDR3 loop reads CASRRQQGLHYEQYF. The CDR3 coding sequence is TGTGCCAGCAGGAGACAACAGGGTCTTCACTACGAGCAGTACTTC.

The chain carries TRBV10-2 and TRBJ2-1, with D perhaps given as TRBD1 or TRBD2 (6 bases each). This CDR3 has 16 residues. Germline CDR1 WSHSY, CDR2 SAAADI. Trimming left V 2 bases short and J 1 base short, with 12 bases between. In DNA form, the CDR3 reads TGCGCCAGCAGTGAGCCGAAGGGGGGTTCCTACAATGAGCAGTTCTTC. Translating gives CASSEPKGGSYNEQFF.

The chain joins TRBV5-4 to TRBJ2-1; maybe TRBD2 (5 bases). The CDR3 spans 15 residues. The V gene's germline CDR1 is SGHNT and CDR2 YYREEE (reference sequence). V lost 4 bases, J lost 3 bases, and 14 bases lay in between. The CDR3 nucleotides are TGTGCCAGCAGCCCCGGGGAGTCGCTCTACAATGAGCAGTTCTTC. Translation: CASSPGESLYNEQFF.

The chain has TRBV20-1 and TRBJ2-5, with D maybe TRBD1 (6 bases). This CDR3 comprises 11 residues. CDR1 and CDR2 from the germline V gene are DFQATT and SNEGSKA (reference sequence). The V end lost 3 bases, the J end lost 7 bases, and 9 bases lay between the germline ends. This CDR3 is CSASQQGTQYF. The DNA of the CDR3 is TGCAGTGCTAGCCAACAGGGGACCCAGTACTTC.

This sequence joins TRBV7-9 and TRBJ2-7; D not certain. V was shortened by 1 base and J by 2 bases, with 9 bases between the two germline ends. The CDR3 loop spans 14 amino acids. Looked up from germline, CDR1 is SEHNR and CDR2 is FQNEAQ (reference sequence). The CDR3, as DNA: TGTGCCAGCAGCTTAGGACTCATGACCTACGAGCAGTACTTC. Translation gives CASSLGLMTYEQYF. The full variable domain, its missing parts supplied by reference TRBV7-9 and TRBJ2-7, is DTGVSQNPRHKITKRGQNVTFRCDPISEHNRLYWYRQTLGQGPEFLTYFQNEAQLEKSRLLSDRFSAERPKGSFSTLEIQRTEQGDSAMYLCASSLGLMTYEQYFGPGTRLTVT.

The rearrangement joins TRBV25-1 to TRBJ1-1, with no clear D. The CDR3 loop spans 12 amino acids. The V end was cut by 6 bases, the J end by 3 bases, with 8 bases between. Germline CDR1 and CDR2: MGHDK and SYGVNS. This chain's CDR3 is CASRGSHTEAFF. Here the CDR3 DNA reads TGTGCCAGCAGGGGTAGCCACACTGAAGCTTTCTTT.

V is TRBV12-5 and J is TRBJ1-3; D remains unclear. V shed 6 bases and J shed 1 base, with 4 bases lying between them. Germline-derived CDR1 and CDR2 are LGHNT and FRNRAP. There are 12 residues in the CDR3. The CDR3 sequence is CASGHSGNTIYF. The CDR3 region has the DNA TGTGCTAGTGGCCATTCTGGAAACACCATATATTTT.

This chain connects TRBV28 to TRBJ2-3; D ambiguous. This CDR3 has 16 amino acids. CDR1 and CDR2 from the germline V gene are MDHEN and SYDVKM. V shed 4 bases and J shed 5 bases, with 19 bases lying between them. The CDR3 sequence is CASSSLGERSEDTQYF. Written as DNA, the CDR3 is TGTGCCAGCAGTTCTCTGGGCGAGAGGTCGGAAGATACGCAGTATTTT.

Remarks on this clone: An end of the junction does not agree with germline; a read error may underlie this. The rearrangement joins TRBV15 to TRBJ2-7, with TRBD1 matching over 8 bases. The CDR3 runs to 13 residues. The germline gives CDR1 LNHNV, CDR2 YYDKDF (reference sequence). CDR3 amino acids: CATSREVQGAFHF. CDR3 in DNA: TGTGCCACCAGCAGAGAGGTTCAGGGGGCTTTTCACTTC.

The chain uses TRBV25-1 and TRBJ1-5; D remains unclear. The V gene lost 0 bases and the J gene lost 4 bases, with 13 bases spanning the gap. The CDR3 spans 16 residues. The germline gives CDR1 MGHDK, CDR2 SYGVNS. CDR3 residues: CASSEYGLDPNQPQHF. As DNA, the CDR3 is TGTGCCAGCAGTGAATATGGCCTCGACCCAAATCAGCCCCAGCATTTT.

This clone was detected many times. The genes are TRBV18 and TRBJ2-7; D is undetermined. Trimming stripped 2 bases from V and 0 bases from J, with 8 bases between. The CDR3 extends over 14 amino acids. Germline V CDR1 and CDR2: KGHSH, LQKENI. The CDR3 is CASSPAQISYEQYF. DNA of the CDR3: TGTGCCAGCTCACCAGCCCAGATCTCCTACGAGCAGTACTTC.

The V call is TRBV7-8, the J call TRBJ1-5; D remains ambiguous. V shed 2 bases and J shed 1 base, with 12 bases lying between them. This CDR3 has 16 residues. Per the germline V gene, CDR1 is SGHVS and CDR2 is FQNEAQ. The CDR3 reads CASSLRRAVSNQPQHF. CDR3 nucleotides: TGTGCCAGCAGCTTACGAAGGGCAGTCAGCAATCAGCCCCAGCATTTT.

The V gene is TRBV4-1, the J gene TRBJ2-5; D gene uncertain. Germline loops: CDR1 MGHRA, CDR2 YSYEKL. The V end lost 4 bases, the J end lost 1 base, and 4 bases lay between the germline ends. The CDR3 spans 12 residues. The DNA of the CDR3 is TGCGCCAGCAGCCCTTTCCAAGAGACCCAGTACTTC. Translated, it gives CASSPFQETQYF.

The chain joins TRBV7-9 to TRBJ1-1; tentatively, D is TRBD1 (5 bases). Trimming pared 5 bases from V and 1 base from J, leaving 8 bases between. The CDR3 is 13 amino acids. CDR1 and CDR2 from the germline V gene are SEHNR and FQNEAQ (reference sequence). CDR3 in DNA: TGTGCCAGCAGCCAGGGTGGGAACACTGAAGCTTTCTTT. Its protein is CASSQGGNTEAFF.

The chain couples TRBV2 to TRBJ1-1; TRBD1 aligns across 10 bases. Germline CDR1 and CDR2: SNHLY and FYNNEI. This CDR3 has 14 residues. V shed 4 bases and J 4 bases; nucleotides not matched to a gene: 3. The CDR3 DNA is TGTGCCAGCAGTGTCGGACAGGGGGTCACTGAAGCTTTCTTT. The encoded protein is CASSVGQGVTEAFF.

V usage is TRBV30 and J usage is TRBJ2-5; D could derive from TRBD1 or TRBD2 (5 bases each). V lost 2 bases and J lost 10, with 14 bases in between. Germline CDR1 is GTSNPN and CDR2 is SVGIG (reference sequence). CDR3 length: 12 residues. The CDR3 region is CAWSPGLWDQYF. Here the CDR3 DNA reads TGTGCCTGGAGTCCGGGGCTCTGGGACCAGTACTTC. The variable domain in full, with the rest retrieved from reference TRBV30 and TRBJ2-5, is SQTIHQWPATLVQPVGSPLSLECTVEGTSNPNLYWYRQAAGRGLQLLFYSVGIGQISSEVPQNLSASRPQDRQFILSSKKLLLSDSGFYLCAWSPGLWDQYFGPGTRLLVL.

This chain connects TRBV11-2 to TRBJ2-2, with 11 bases aligning to TRBD2. Germline loops: CDR1 SGHAT, CDR2 FQNNGV. The CDR3 is 15 residues long. Trimming at V came to 5 bases and at J to 3 bases, leaving 2 bases not matched to a gene. This chain's CDR3 is CASSAGLADTGELFF. The CDR3 DNA is TGTGCCAGCAGCGCGGGACTAGCGGACACCGGGGAGCTGTTTTTT.

This sequence joins TRBV7-9 and TRBJ2-1, with D hard to call. The V end lost 6 bases, the J end lost 4 bases, and 16 bases lay between the germline ends. CDR1 and CDR2 (germline): SEHNR, FQNEAQ (reference sequence). The CDR3 consists of 15 residues. CDR3 sequence (DNA): TGTGCCAGCAGACGTGCCGGGTTGGCTTACAATGAGCAGTTCTTC. It specifies CASRRAGLAYNEQFF.

This chain joins TRBV6-5 and TRBJ1-3, with D uncertain. The CDR3 covers 16 residues. Trimming cost V 0 bases and J 3 bases, with 12 bases left between them. Looked up from germline, CDR1 is MNHEY and CDR2 is SVGAGI. For the CDR3, the DNA is TGTGCCAGCAGTTACTCGAGTGGGCAGAGTGGAAACACCATATATTTT. Its translation: CASSYSSGQSGNTIYF.

This clone was seen a handful of times. Other DNA sequences in this sample translate to the same CDR3. The genes are TRBV29-1 and TRBJ1-1; no reliable D call. Germline values: CDR1 SQVTM, CDR2 ANQGSEA. The CDR3 is 10 residues long. Trimming stripped 6 bases from V and 2 bases from J, with 4 bases between. The CDR3 here is CSVKNTEAFF. CDR3 in DNA: TGCAGCGTCAAAAACACTGAAGCTTTCTTT.

This clone has a handful of counts. The CDR3 region has the DNA TGTGCCAGCAGCCAAGAGACAGGGGTCAATCAGCCCCAGCATTTT. As protein: CASSQETGVNQPQHF. This sequence joins TRBV16 and TRBJ1-5; 8 nucleotides agree with TRBD1. Germline loops: CDR1 KGHSY, CDR2 FQNENV. The junction had 3 bases not matched to a gene; V was cut back by 2 bases and J by 3 bases. The CDR3 extends over 15 amino acids.

The chain is built from TRBV7-2 and TRBJ2-2; no definite D call. The CDR3 extends over 13 amino acids. V lost 5 bases and J 9 bases, leaving 13 bases between the germline ends. In germline, CDR1 is SGHTA, CDR2 FQGNSA. CDR3 sequence reads: CASSPRKFRELFF. The CDR3 bases are TGTGCCAGCAGCCCGCGAAAGTTCAGGGAGCTGTTTTTT.